Included here is one TCR beta chain sequence, with context. The antigen is unknown. Repertoires were generated with immunoSEQ multiplex PCR, while TCRdb's copy carries only in-frame clones and drops some. The sample carries 15,000 to 20,000 clones, roughly 88% recorded once. This entry belongs to a study of OX40 agonist ivuxolimab in advanced cancers. Study context: Dose-escalation patients were diagnosed with hepatocellular carcinoma, melanoma, renal cell cancer or head and neck cancer.

General study results and limits: Fewer expanded clones were found on average in CD4+ than in CD8+ T cells.

Germline V lookup: CDR1 SGDLS, CDR2 YYNGEE. V was clipped by 2 bases and J by 6 bases; unmatched bases: 10. The CDR3 spans 16 residues. The rearrangement links TRBV9 to TRBJ2-1; 8 nucleotides match TRBD2. The specimen comprised CD4+ or CD8+ T cells sorted from blood, sampled in a trial of the OX40 agonist ivuxolimab. This receptor was taken from an adult with an advanced solid tumor such as melanoma, head and neck, liver or kidney cancer. CDR3 in DNA: TGTGCCAGCAGCGTCAGCCCGGGGGGGACCTCCAATGAGCAGTTCTTC. Protein sequence: CASSVSPGGTSNEQFF. The variable domain in full, with the rest retrieved from reference TRBV9 and TRBJ2-1, is DSGVTQTPKHLITATGQRVTLRCSPRSGDLSVYWYQQSLDQGLQFLIQYYNGEERAKGNILERFSAQQFPDLHSELNLSSLELGDSALYFCASSVSPGGTSNEQFFGPGTRLTVL.